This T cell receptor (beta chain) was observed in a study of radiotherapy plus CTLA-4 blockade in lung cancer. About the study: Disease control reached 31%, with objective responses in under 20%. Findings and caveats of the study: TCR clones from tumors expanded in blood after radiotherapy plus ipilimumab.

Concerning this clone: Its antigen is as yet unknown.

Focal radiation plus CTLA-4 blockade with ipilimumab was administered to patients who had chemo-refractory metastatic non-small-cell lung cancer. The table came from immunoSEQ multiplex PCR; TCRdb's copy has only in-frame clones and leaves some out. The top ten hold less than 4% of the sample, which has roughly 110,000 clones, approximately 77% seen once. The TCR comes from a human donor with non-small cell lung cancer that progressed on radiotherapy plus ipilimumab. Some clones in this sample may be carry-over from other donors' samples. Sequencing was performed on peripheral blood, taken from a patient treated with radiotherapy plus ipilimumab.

The CDR3 nucleotides read TGTGCCAGCAGTTTAGGAGGGAATAGCAATCAGCCCCAGCATTTT. Translated: CASSLGGNSNQPQHF. The chain joins TRBV28 to TRBJ1-5; unclear D gene. V was pared by 2 bases and J by 0 bases, with 8 bases between. This CDR3 is built from 15 residues. Germline CDR1 MDHEN, CDR2 SYDVKM.